The 4 T cell receptor beta chains listed next were all sequenced from one sample in a study of CD8 T cells in Susac syndrome. Random hexamers were used to reverse transcribe 0.5 to 1 ug of RNA. One entry per CDR3 protein, called by TCRdb with MiXCR from the immunoSEQ multiplex PCR reads. The table shows around 170,000 distinct CDR3 sequences, with about 94% occurring only once. The sample taken for sequencing was CD4+ T cells from PBMCs. The receptors derive from a human donor with Susac syndrome.

V gene TRBV12-3 or TRBV12-4 combines with J gene TRBJ1-6; possibly TRBD1 for D (5 bases). V lost 7 bases and J lost 9, with 19 bases in between. The CDR3 runs 15 residues. In nucleotides, the CDR3 is TGTGCCAGCACCTCCGGGGGAAGTTTGGGTTCACCCCTCCACTTT. It translates to CASTSGGSLGSPLHF.

The rearrangement links TRBV29-1 to TRBJ2-2; the match to TRBD2 covers 11 bases. The ends lost 6 bases at V and 4 bases at J; junction bases unmatched: 13. This CDR3 is 17 amino acids long. Germline assignment: CDR1 SQVTM and CDR2 ANQGSEA. The CDR3 nucleotides read TGCAGCGTCCTCCCGTATACTAGCGGGGGCCCCACCGGGGAGCTGTTTTTT. Translated, it gives CSVLPYTSGGPTGELFF.

The chain carries TRBV20-1 and TRBJ1-2; 7 positions match TRBD1. The ends lost 5 bases at V and 6 bases at J; junction bases unmatched: 12. The CDR3 spans 14 residues. Germline CDR1 reads DFQATT; CDR2 reads SNEGSKA (reference sequence). The CDR3 loop reads CSAGLTTGEDGYTF. In nucleotides, the CDR3 is TGCAGTGCTGGACTAACTACAGGGGAAGATGGCTACACCTTC.

This chain joins TRBV29-1 and TRBJ2-3; D possibly corresponds to TRBD1 (7 bases). The germline V gene encodes CDR1 SQVTM and CDR2 ANQGSEA. V lost 4 bases to trimming and J lost 4 bases, with 15 bases between them. The CDR3 loop spans 14 amino acids. CDR3 sequence: CSVAQGGSADTQYF. The CDR3, as DNA: TGCAGCGTTGCCCAGGGGGGTTCGGCAGATACGCAGTATTTT.